The T cell receptor (beta chain) under discussion was sequenced for a study of T cell changes during pregnancy in multiple sclerosis. The data were produced by immunoSEQ multiplex PCR, yet TCRdb's version contains in-frame clones alone and is incomplete. The data show about 36,000 clones, roughly 91% seen once. Trimming shortened V by 3 bases and J by 1 base, and 6 bases separated the two germline ends. The CDR3 covers 13 residues. Germline V gene lookup returns CDR1 SGHVS and CDR2 FQNEAQ. The rearrangement joins TRBV7-8 to TRBJ1-2, with D perhaps matching TRBD1 (5 bases). This TCR was sampled from a female donor in good health, enrolled as a control in a pregnancy study. The source material was CD4+ T cells from peripheral blood mononuclear cells, sampled in the second trimester of pregnancy. The CDR3 spells CASSLDINYGYTF. The CDR3 DNA reads TGTGCCAGCAGCTTGGACATTAACTATGGCTACACCTTC.